This T cell receptor beta chain was identified in a study of cytomegalovirus exposure and HLA in healthy donors. Overall study: The roughly 110 validation repertoires matched the roughly 650 first-cohort repertoires in platform, a later analysis reported.

Turning to this clone: What it recognizes is unknown.

TCRdb keeps only in-frame clones here, not all; method: immunoSEQ multiplex PCR. Seen here are 200,000 to 250,000 clones, about 90% observed once, and the top ten hold 2.9%. Trimming took off 6 bases at V and 8 bases at J, with 20 bases between the two ends. The CDR3 covers 14 residues. Germline values: CDR1 SGHKS, CDR2 YYEKEE (reference sequence). General study findings and limits: Testing in vitro showed three CMV-associated chains specific for CMV antigens.

The chain uses TRBV5-5 and TRBJ1-2, with D tentatively TRBD1 (6 bases). Source material: PBMCs. This clonotype was obtained from a woman aged 18-29 years in good health and CMV-seronegative. The CDR3 sequence: CASTPRGAFIGYTF. CDR3 in DNA: TGTGCCAGCACTCCGCGGGGGGCATTTATAGGCTACACCTTC. Full variable domain (outside the CDR3, taken from reference TRBV5-5 and TRBJ1-2): DAGVTQSPTHLIKTRGQQVTLRCSPISGHKSVSWYQQVLGQGPQFIFQYYEKEERGRGNFPDRFSARQFPNYSSELNVNALLLGDSALYLCASTPRGAFIGYTFGSGTRLTVV.